Below are 15 T cell receptor beta chains sequenced from a single sample in a study of T cells in Graves' hyperthyroidism and ophthalmopathy. TCR beta CDR3 regions were amplified from RNA. The TCR CDR3 was amplified in a first-round RT-PCR using the HTBI primer set. From the multiplex PCR reads, TCRdb called clonotypes with MiXCR, one entry per CDR3 protein. Altogether roughly 250,000 distinct CDR3 sequences are present, approximately 14% being singletons, with the ten largest covering 10% to 15%. Sequenced sample: blood. The receptors were sampled from a woman aged 40 to 49 with Graves' hyperthyroidism that later progressed to Graves' ophthalmopathy.

This clonotype was recorded at least ten times. The gene calls are TRBV27 and TRBJ1-1; a weak D match, TRBD1 (6 bases). The CDR3 has 16 residues. Trimming cost V 5 bases and J 3 bases, with 19 bases left between them. Germline CDR1 is MNHEY and CDR2 is SMNVEV (reference sequence). The CDR3 bases are TGTGCCAGCAGTCCCGGGACATTTGCTTTGGACACTGAAGCTTTCTTT. Protein sequence: CASSPGTFALDTEAFF.

At least ten counts were recorded for this clonotype. V and J are TRBV12-3 or TRBV12-4 and TRBJ2-7; TRBD2 aligns across 11 bases. Unmatched junction bases numbered 7, after V lost 6 bases and J lost 0 bases. The CDR3 extends over 16 amino acids. The CDR3: CASSPGLAGLSYEQYF. DNA for the CDR3: TGTGCCAGCAGCCCAGGACTAGCGGGTCTCTCCTACGAGCAGTACTTC.

About this clonotype: With a much larger clone just one base away, this may be a read error. This chain uses TRBV7-9 with TRBJ2-1, with 10 bases fitting TRBD2. Germline V gene data show CDR1 as SEHNR and CDR2 as FQNEAQ (reference sequence). After removal of 7 bases from V and 2 bases from J, the junction contained 5 bases not matched to a gene. This CDR3 region has 15 residues. CDR3 bases: TGTGCCAGCACCCTAGCGGGAGTAACCTACAATGAGCAGTTCTTC. Protein product: CASTLAGVTYNEQFF.

This clonotype was counted many times. The chain links TRBV5-1 to TRBJ2-5; D is uncertain. The CDR3 runs 12 residues. Germline V gene sequence: CDR1 SGHRS, CDR2 YFSETQ. V lost 4 bases, J lost 3 bases, and 7 bases lay in between. The CDR3 region has the DNA TGCGCCAGCAGCGGCCGGGAAGAGACCCAGTACTTC. Residues: CASSGREETQYF.

This clonotype was recorded at least ten times. The chain combines TRBV6-1 with TRBJ1-1; D ambiguous. The CDR3 contains 14 residues. Between the trimmed V and J ends, which lost 6 bases and 4 bases, there was a span of 15 bases. Germline CDR1 and CDR2: MNHNS and SASEGT. CDR3 bases: TGTGCCAGCAGCCCAGGAGTCAGGATCACTGAAGCTTTCTTT. Translation gives CASSPGVRITEAFF.

At least ten counts were recorded for this clonotype. The chain employs TRBV5-1 and TRBJ2-7; TRBD1 matches at 9 bases. Germline loops: CDR1 SGHRS, CDR2 YFSETQ. This CDR3 is built from 15 residues. Unmatched junction bases numbered 4, after V lost 0 bases and J lost 3 bases. CDR3 in amino acids: CASSLDGTGLYEQYF. Here the CDR3 DNA reads TGCGCCAGCAGCTTGGACGGGACAGGGCTCTACGAGCAGTACTTC.

This clonotype appeared a few times. A much larger clone differs from this one at a single base, so this may be a read error. The chain joins TRBV2 to TRBJ1-1; no definite D call. CDR3 size: 12 residues. Germline-derived CDR1 and CDR2 are SNHLY and FYNNEI. The V and J ends lost 3 bases and 8 bases respectively, with 10 bases between them. The DNA for the CDR3 is TGTGCCAGCAGTGACTCCCAACAGGAAGCTTTCTTT. This gives the protein CASSDSQQEAFF.

The chain has TRBV12-3 or TRBV12-4 and TRBJ1-1, with 9 bases aligning to TRBD1. With V trimmed by 5 bases and J by 4 bases, 11 bases remained unmatched. This CDR3 has 16 residues. The chain's CDR3 is CASSRDAGQGSTEAFF. CDR3 nucleotide sequence: TGTGCCAGCAGTCGAGACGCGGGACAGGGTTCCACTGAAGCTTTCTTT.

Only a few counts were recorded for this clonotype. The rearrangement links TRBV9 to TRBJ2-7; 8 bases are a match to TRBD1. V shed 3 bases, J shed 5 bases, and the junction held 10 bases outside the gene matches. From germline, CDR1 is SGDLS and CDR2 YYNGEE. This CDR3 spans 15 amino acids. CDR3 residues: CASSGGRQGLNEQYF. The CDR3 coding sequence is TGTGCCAGCAGCGGGGGCCGACAGGGGTTAAACGAGCAGTACTTC.

The chain combines TRBV6-1 with TRBJ2-3, with D possibly TRBD1 on 6 matching bases. This CDR3 contains 15 residues. Germline CDR1 and CDR2: MNHNS and SASEGT. Trimming left V 5 bases short and J 3 bases short, with 15 bases between. CDR3 in amino acids: CASSLTTDRTDTQYF. CDR3 sequence (DNA): TGTGCCAGCAGTCTCACAACGGACAGAACAGATACGCAGTATTTT.

The chain uses TRBV7-9 and TRBJ2-5; 14 nucleotides match TRBD2. Germline loops: CDR1 SEHNR, CDR2 FQNEAQ (reference sequence). V shed 5 bases and J 2 bases; nucleotides not matched to a gene: 7. This CDR3 is built from 17 residues. CDR3 region: CASSPWTSGRLQETQYF. The CDR3 bases are TGTGCCAGCAGCCCGTGGACTAGCGGGAGGTTGCAAGAGACCCAGTACTTC.

V gene TRBV30 combines with J gene TRBJ2-1; D is uncertain. The CDR3 runs to 14 residues. Trimming took off 0 bases at V and 1 base at J, with 7 bases between the two ends. Germline assignment: CDR1 GTSNPN and CDR2 SVGIG (reference sequence). The chain's CDR3 is CAWSVSASYNEQFF. The CDR3 nucleotides are TGTGCCTGGAGTGTAAGTGCGTCCTACAATGAGCAGTTCTTC.

Concerning this clonotype itself: A read error may explain this, as a much larger clone is one base away. This chain's CDR3 is CGWKTKGNTGELFF. Here the CDR3 DNA reads TGTGGCTGGAAGACCAAAGGGAACACCGGGGAGCTGTTTTTT. The chain links TRBV30 to TRBJ2-2, with D uncertain. The CDR3 has 14 residues. The germline V gene encodes CDR1 GTSNPN and CDR2 SVGIG (reference sequence).

This clonotype was seen repeatedly, ten times or more. V gene TRBV28 combines with J gene TRBJ2-7; D call uncertain. CDR3 length: 14 residues. V lost 1 base, J lost 1 base, and 8 bases lay in between. The germline gives CDR1 MDHEN, CDR2 SYDVKM. This CDR3 is CASSLFQGSYEQYF. The CDR3 DNA is TGTGCCAGCAGTTTATTCCAAGGGTCCTACGAGCAGTACTTC.

This clonotype was counted many times. This chain's CDR3 is CASGRGTATNEKLFF. In DNA form, the CDR3 reads TGTGCCAGCGGTCGCGGGACAGCAACTAATGAAAAACTGTTTTTT. This rearrangement joins TRBV11-1 to TRBJ1-4, with 7 bases aligning to TRBD1. V was clipped by 8 bases and J by 0 bases; unmatched bases: 6. CDR1 SGHAT and CDR2 FQDESV come from the germline V gene (reference sequence). The CDR3 contains 15 residues.